This T cell receptor (beta chain) was sequenced during a study of T cell responses to AZD1222 COVID-19 vaccine. The assay was immunoSEQ multiplex PCR, and TCRdb's table has in-frame clones only and misses some. The sample records some 150,000 clones, approximately 88% being singletons. In regard to this clone: Its specificity is not known.

Study-wide findings and caveats: Across spike, vaccine-associated CD4 TCRs were found, dominant at 160-218 and 743-854. Only a handful of people who got AZD1222 tested seropositive at baseline.

The sequence derives from an adult in good health. The specimen was peripheral blood, collected on day 0 of AZD1222 vaccination.

CDR3 residues: CASRNDRLFQYF. The CDR3 DNA reads TGTGCCAGCAGGAATGACAGGCTTTTTCAGTACTTC. The rearrangement uses TRBV6-5 and TRBJ2-4; tentative D call: TRBD1 (6 bases). The CDR3 extends over 12 amino acids. Between the trimmed V and J ends, which lost 6 bases and 11 bases, there was a span of 14 bases. Looked up from germline, CDR1 is MNHEY and CDR2 is SVGAGI.